The 10 T cell receptor beta chains reported below all come from one sample, sequenced in a study of T-cell memory formation after mild COVID-19. Each CDR3 protein gets one entry after TCRdb re-called the 5' RACE reads with MiXCR. The sample shows 85,000 to 130,000 distinct CDR3 sequences, about an eighth of them seen only once. The source material was PBMCs or a T cell subset sorted from them (not recorded which). The receptors stem from an adult woman who had mild COVID-19 (a few samples of this study predate the infection). Cell type and time point are not known.

In this sample, this clonotype turned up many times. The gene calls are TRBV5-1 and TRBJ2-5; possibly TRBD1 for D (6 bases). The germline V gene has CDR1 SGHRS and CDR2 YFSETQ. The length of the CDR3 is 13 residues. Trimming stripped 7 bases from V and 5 bases from J, with 15 bases between. The DNA for the CDR3 is TGCGCCAGCGCACCGGGAACAGGGGAGACCCAGTACTTC. The encoded protein is CASAPGTGETQYF.

This chain links TRBV5-5 with TRBJ1-5; 9 bases map to TRBD1. CDR3 size: 18 residues. Germline V CDR1 and CDR2: SGHKS, YYEKEE (reference sequence). V lost 4 bases and J lost 1; bases outside the gene matches: 12. The CDR3 here is CASSRETGTGLSNQPQHF. CDR3 bases: TGTGCCAGCAGCCGAGAAACAGGGACAGGGTTGAGCAATCAGCCCCAGCATTTT.

This clonotype has at least ten counts. The rearrangement uses TRBV15 and TRBJ2-7; D remains unclear. The V end lost 1 base, the J end lost 3 bases, and 4 bases lay between the germline ends. Germline assignment: CDR1 LNHNV and CDR2 YYDKDF (reference sequence). This CDR3 contains 12 residues. The CDR3 loop is CATSRAGYEQYF. DNA of the CDR3: TGTGCCACCAGCAGAGCGGGCTACGAGCAGTACTTC.

There are a few counts of this clonotype. The rearrangement joins TRBV5-1 to TRBJ1-5, with TRBD1 identical over 8 bases. V dropped 0 bases and J dropped 1; count of bases not matched to a gene: 0. Looked up from germline, CDR1 is SGHRS and CDR2 is YFSETQ. The CDR3 is 15 amino acids. The CDR3 reads CASSLGTGSNQPQHF. In DNA, the CDR3 is TGCGCCAGCAGCTTGGGGACAGGGAGCAATCAGCCCCAGCATTTT.

This clonotype was picked up a small number of times. The rearrangement joins TRBV20-1 to TRBJ2-7; the D gene is possibly TRBD2 (5 bases). Trimming took 5 bases from V and 1 from J, leaving 15 bases between them. This CDR3 is built from 14 residues. Germline CDR1 DFQATT, CDR2 SNEGSKA (reference sequence). The CDR3 protein is CSAPISGGSYEQYF. The DNA for the CDR3 is TGCAGTGCTCCTATTTCGGGCGGGTCCTACGAGCAGTACTTC.

In this sample, this clonotype turned up a few times. V is TRBV12-3 or TRBV12-4 and J is TRBJ2-3; TRBD2 matches at 13 bases. This CDR3 spans 18 amino acids. V shed 5 bases, J shed 4 bases, and the junction held 12 bases outside the gene matches. CDR3 protein: CASSVLLAGGPGADTQYF. The CDR3 nucleotides read TGTGCCAGCAGTGTCCTACTAGCGGGAGGGCCAGGGGCAGATACGCAGTATTTT.

This clonotype was counted between two and nine times. This rearrangement joins TRBV18 to TRBJ1-1; the D is unclear. V gave up 2 bases and J gave up 1 base, with 2 bases separating them. This CDR3 has 12 amino acids. Germline CDR1 and CDR2: KGHSH and LQKENI. CDR3: CASSPENTEAFF. CDR3 coding DNA: TGTGCCAGCTCACCAGAGAACACTGAAGCTTTCTTT.

There are a few counts of this clonotype. The chain recombines TRBV20-1 with TRBJ2-3; TRBD1 matches 9 bases. Germline values: CDR1 DFQATT, CDR2 SNEGSKA (reference sequence). The CDR3 runs 13 residues. The ends lost 0 bases at V and 12 bases at J; junction bases unmatched: 7. CDR3 sequence (DNA): TGCAGTGCTAGAGATCCGGCGACAGGGGGTCAGTATTTT. Amino acids: CSARDPATGGQYF.

This clonotype showed up just a few times. The rearrangement joins TRBV19 to TRBJ1-1, with D perhaps TRBD1 (5 bases). Germline CDR1 LNHDA, CDR2 SQIVND (reference sequence). The V and J ends lost 6 bases and 0 bases respectively, with 14 bases between them. The length of the CDR3 is 15 residues. CDR3 sequence: CASSHEQDLNTEAFF. CDR3 nucleotide sequence: TGTGCCAGTAGCCACGAACAGGATTTGAACACTGAAGCTTTCTTT.

The chain combines TRBV4-2 with TRBJ2-6; D gene unclear. The CDR3 contains 17 residues. The germline V and J ends were trimmed by 0 bases and 4 bases, with 13 bases remaining between them. From germline, CDR1 is LGHNA and CDR2 YNFKEQ. CDR3 residues: CASSQEDVYGGANVLTF. The CDR3 nucleotides are TGTGCCAGCAGCCAAGAGGATGTCTACGGAGGGGCCAACGTCCTGACTTTC.